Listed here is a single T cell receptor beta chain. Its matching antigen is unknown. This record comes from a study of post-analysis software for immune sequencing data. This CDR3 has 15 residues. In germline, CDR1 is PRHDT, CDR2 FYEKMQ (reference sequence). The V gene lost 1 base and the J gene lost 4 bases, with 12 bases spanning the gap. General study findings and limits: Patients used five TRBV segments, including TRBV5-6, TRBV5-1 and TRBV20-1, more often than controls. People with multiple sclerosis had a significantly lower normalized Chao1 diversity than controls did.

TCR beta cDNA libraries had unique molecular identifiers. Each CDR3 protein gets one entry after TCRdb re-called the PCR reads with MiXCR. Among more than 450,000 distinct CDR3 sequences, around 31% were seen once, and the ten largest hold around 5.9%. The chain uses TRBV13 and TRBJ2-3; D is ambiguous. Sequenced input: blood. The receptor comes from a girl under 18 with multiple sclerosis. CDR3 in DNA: TGTGCCAGCAGCTTAGCTCGTGTGAAGGCAGATACGCAGTATTTT. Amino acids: CASSLARVKADTQYF.